The 12 T cell receptor beta chains presented below share a single source sample, sequenced in a study of PD-1 blockade in classical Hodgkin lymphoma. Only in-frame clones appear in the TCRdb table, and some are missing; sequencing was by immunoSEQ multiplex PCR. Of around 25,000 clones listed, more than 80% are singletons. Every patient was affected by relapse after autologous stem cell transplantation, while exposure to brentuximab vedotin was not uniform. The specimen comprised peripheral blood mononuclear cells (PBMCs), sampled before the second cycle of nivolumab. The receptors were sampled from a human donor with classical Hodgkin lymphoma.

V and J are TRBV10-3 and TRBJ1-1; perhaps TRBD1 as D (6 bases). The V gene lost 3 bases and the J gene lost 3 bases, with 11 bases spanning the gap. The CDR3 consists of 14 residues. CDR1 ENHRY and CDR2 SYGVKD come from the germline V gene. CDR3 bases: TGTGCCATCAGTGACTTCGCAGGGGACACTGAAGCTTTCTTT. Residues: CAISDFAGDTEAFF.

This chain uses TRBV7-2 with TRBJ1-5, with D possibly being TRBD1 (5 bases). V was trimmed by 5 bases and J by 2 bases, leaving 10 bases between them. The CDR3 is made up of 14 amino acids. CDR1 and CDR2 from the germline V gene are SGHTA and FQGNSA. CDR3 region: CASSPSGGNQPQHF. In DNA form, the CDR3 reads TGTGCCAGCAGCCCCTCGGGGGGCAATCAGCCCCAGCATTTT.

This clone was picked up a small number of times. V usage is TRBV4-3 and J usage is TRBJ1-6; 7 nucleotides align to TRBD1. V lost 4 bases to trimming and J lost 10 bases; unmatched junction nucleotides: 16. This CDR3 spans 17 amino acids. The germline V gene has CDR1 LGHNA and CDR2 YSLEER. The CDR3 is CASSPGDSNLIGSPLHF. The DNA of the CDR3 is TGCGCCAGCAGCCCCGGGGACAGTAACCTAATAGGCTCACCCCTCCACTTT.

The chain employs TRBV10-1 and TRBJ2-3, with 9 bases identical to TRBD1. This CDR3 is built from 15 residues. V gave up 2 bases and J gave up 4 bases; unmatched junction bases: 4. CDR1 is WNHNN and CDR2 is SYGVQD in the germline V gene (reference sequence). As DNA, the CDR3 is TGCGCCAGCAGTGAGGGACAGGGGTTCTCAGATACGCAGTATTTT. Its protein is CASSEGQGFSDTQYF.

The rearrangement links TRBV5-1 to TRBJ1-5; possible D gene TRBD1, 5 bases. Germline loops: CDR1 SGHRS, CDR2 YFSETQ. CDR3 length equals 14 residues. Trimming removed 0 bases at V and 2 bases at J, with 6 bases between. The CDR3 protein is CASSLVGGNQPQHF. DNA for the CDR3: TGCGCCAGCAGCTTGGTAGGGGGCAATCAGCCCCAGCATTTT.

This sequence joins TRBV5-4 and TRBJ2-7; D is possibly TRBD1 (6 bases). Germline-derived CDR1 and CDR2 are SGHNT and YYREEE (reference sequence). V was cut by 2 bases and J by 0 bases, with 12 bases left in between. The CDR3 extends over 15 amino acids. CDR3 sequence: CASSFKGHISYEQYF. The CDR3 bases are TGTGCCAGCAGCTTCAAGGGACACATCTCCTACGAGCAGTACTTC. The full variable domain, its missing parts supplied by reference TRBV5-4 and TRBJ2-7, is ETGVTQSPTHLIKTRGQQVTLRCSSQSGHNTVSWYQQALGQGPQFIFQYYREEENGRGNFPPRFSGLQFPNYSSELNVNALELDDSALYLCASSFKGHISYEQYFGPGTRLTVT.

In its sample, this clone was seen once. This chain links TRBV4-3 with TRBJ2-3; tentatively, D is TRBD2 (6 bases). Germline assignment: CDR1 LGHNA and CDR2 YSLEER. This CDR3 has 17 amino acids. V shed 0 bases and J shed 5 bases, with 18 bases lying between them. The DNA of the CDR3 is TGCGCCAGCAGCCAAGATCTGCGGGGCGGCAAACAAGATACGCAGTATTTT. It codes for CASSQDLRGGKQDTQYF.

This clone was recorded only once. At one end the junction does not follow the germline gene, possibly because of a read error. This chain links TRBV7-7 with TRBJ2-7, with 7 bases identical to TRBD1. CDR1 SSHAT and CDR2 FNYEAQ come from the germline V gene (reference sequence). The CDR3 sequence is 13 residues long. CDR3 loop: CASSLPQGLEQYF. In DNA, the CDR3 is TGTGCTAGCAGCCTACCACAGGGGCTCGAGCAGTACTTC.

The chain employs TRBV29-1 and TRBJ2-1, with D perhaps matching TRBD1 (5 bases). The length of the CDR3 is 13 residues. The V and J ends lost 3 bases and 6 bases respectively, with 12 bases between them. Germline V gene data show CDR1 as SQVTM and CDR2 as ANQGSEA. The CDR3 DNA reads as TGCAGCGTTGAGGTAGGGGCTCGCAATGAGCAGTTCTTC. Protein sequence: CSVEVGARNEQFF.

The chain carries TRBV11-1 and TRBJ1-1, with D perhaps TRBD1 (6 bases). In germline, CDR1 is SGHAT, CDR2 FQDESV (reference sequence). Trimming cost V 5 bases and J 0 bases, with 16 bases left between them. This CDR3 comprises 16 residues. CDR3 sequence reads: CASSPGGPWMNTEAFF. The CDR3 nucleotides read TGTGCCAGCAGCCCCGGGGGCCCCTGGATGAACACTGAAGCTTTCTTT.

The CDR3 region is CASSFLGGAGETQYF. Written as DNA, the CDR3 is TGTGCCAGCAGCTTCCTAGGGGGCGCGGGGGAGACCCAGTACTTC. V and J are TRBV5-8 and TRBJ2-5; tentatively, D is TRBD1 (7 bases). The CDR3 covers 15 residues. V was pared by 2 bases and J by 5 bases, with 16 bases between. Germline V lookup: CDR1 SGHTS, CDR2 YDEGEE.

The chain has TRBV5-1 and TRBJ2-7; 10 positions match TRBD1. The length of the CDR3 is 15 residues. In germline, CDR1 is SGHRS, CDR2 YFSETQ. V gave up 4 bases and J gave up 4 bases; unmatched junction bases: 8. The CDR3 coding sequence is TGCGCCAGCAGCCGACAGACAGGGGGCCAGTACGAGCAGTACTTC. Translating gives CASSRQTGGQYEQYF.